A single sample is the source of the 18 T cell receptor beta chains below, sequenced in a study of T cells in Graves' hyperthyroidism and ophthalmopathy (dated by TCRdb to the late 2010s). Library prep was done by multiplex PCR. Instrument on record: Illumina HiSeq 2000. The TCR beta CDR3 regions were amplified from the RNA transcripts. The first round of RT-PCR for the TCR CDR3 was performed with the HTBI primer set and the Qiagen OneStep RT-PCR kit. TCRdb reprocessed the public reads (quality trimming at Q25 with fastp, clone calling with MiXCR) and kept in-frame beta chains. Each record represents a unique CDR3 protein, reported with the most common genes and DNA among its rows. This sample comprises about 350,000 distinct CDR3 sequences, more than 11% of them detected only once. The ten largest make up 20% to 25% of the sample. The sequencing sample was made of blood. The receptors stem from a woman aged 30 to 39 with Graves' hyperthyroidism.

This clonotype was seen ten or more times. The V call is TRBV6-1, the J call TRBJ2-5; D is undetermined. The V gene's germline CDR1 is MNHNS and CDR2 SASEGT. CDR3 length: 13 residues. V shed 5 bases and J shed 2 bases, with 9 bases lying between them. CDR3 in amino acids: CASSSAVQETQYF. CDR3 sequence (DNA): TGTGCCAGCAGTTCAGCCGTTCAAGAGACCCAGTACTTC.

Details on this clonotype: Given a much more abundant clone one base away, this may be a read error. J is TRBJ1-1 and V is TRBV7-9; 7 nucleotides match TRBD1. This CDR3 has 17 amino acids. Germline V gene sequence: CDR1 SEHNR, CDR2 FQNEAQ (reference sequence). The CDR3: CVSSLPSDRARNTEAFF. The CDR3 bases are TGTGTCAGCAGCTTACCGTCAGACAGGGCTCGGAACACTGAAGCTTTCTTT.

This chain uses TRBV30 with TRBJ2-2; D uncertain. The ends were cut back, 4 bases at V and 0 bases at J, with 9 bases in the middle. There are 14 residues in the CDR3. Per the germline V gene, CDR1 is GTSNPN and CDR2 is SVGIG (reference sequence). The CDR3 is CAWTPLPNTGELFF. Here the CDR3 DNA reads TGTGCCTGGACCCCACTCCCGAACACCGGGGAGCTGTTTTTT.

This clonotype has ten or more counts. The CDR3 DNA sequence: TGTGCCAGCAGCTTATACGATGCGGGGGGCAATGAGCAGTTCTTC. Translation gives CASSLYDAGGNEQFF. The V gene is TRBV13, the J gene TRBJ2-1; 8 positions agree with TRBD2. The CDR3 has 15 amino acids. Germline V gene lookup returns CDR1 PRHDT and CDR2 FYEKMQ (reference sequence). The J segment lost 6 bases and the V segment lost 2 bases, leaving 6 bases of the junction unmatched.

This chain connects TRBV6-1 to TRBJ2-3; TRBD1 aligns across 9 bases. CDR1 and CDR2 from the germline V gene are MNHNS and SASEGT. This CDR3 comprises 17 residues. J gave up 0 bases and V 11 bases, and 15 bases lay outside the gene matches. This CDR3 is CAGGGQGPSLSTDTQYF. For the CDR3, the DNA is TGTGCCGGGGGGGGACAGGGCCCATCCCTTAGCACAGATACGCAGTATTTT.

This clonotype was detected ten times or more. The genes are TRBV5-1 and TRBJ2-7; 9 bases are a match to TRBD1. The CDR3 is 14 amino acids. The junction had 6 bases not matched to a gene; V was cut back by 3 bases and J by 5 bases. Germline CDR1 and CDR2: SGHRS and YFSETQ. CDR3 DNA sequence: TGCGCCAGCAGCTCCTGGACAGGGGCCCACGAGCAGTACTTC. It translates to CASSSWTGAHEQYF.

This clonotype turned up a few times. Here the CDR3 reads CSAQGLAGARVGELFF. Written as DNA, the CDR3 is TGCAGTGCACAGGGACTGGCGGGAGCTCGTGTCGGGGAGCTGTTTTTT. The chain uses TRBV20-1 and TRBJ2-2, with a weak D call TRBD2 (7 bases). Germline loops: CDR1 DFQATT, CDR2 SNEGSKA (reference sequence). V was pared by 6 bases and J by 7 bases, with 24 bases between. The CDR3 loop spans 16 amino acids.

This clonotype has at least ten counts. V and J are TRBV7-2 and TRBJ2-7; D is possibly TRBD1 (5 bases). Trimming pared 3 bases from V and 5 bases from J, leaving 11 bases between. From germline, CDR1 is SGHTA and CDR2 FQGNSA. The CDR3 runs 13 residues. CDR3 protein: CASSFETVNEQYF. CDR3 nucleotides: TGTGCCAGCAGCTTCGAGACAGTCAACGAGCAGTACTTC.

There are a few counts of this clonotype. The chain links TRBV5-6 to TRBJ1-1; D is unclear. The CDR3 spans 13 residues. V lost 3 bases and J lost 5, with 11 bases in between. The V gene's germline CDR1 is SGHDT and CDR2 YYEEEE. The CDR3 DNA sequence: TGTGCCAGCAGCTCGGGTCAGGAGACTGAAGCTTTCTTT. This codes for CASSSGQETEAFF.

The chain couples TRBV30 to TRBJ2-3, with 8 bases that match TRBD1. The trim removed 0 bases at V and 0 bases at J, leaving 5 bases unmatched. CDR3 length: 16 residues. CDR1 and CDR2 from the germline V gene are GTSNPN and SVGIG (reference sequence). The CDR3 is CAWSVGDRISTDTQYF. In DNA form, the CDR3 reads TGTGCCTGGAGTGTAGGGGACAGGATAAGCACAGATACGCAGTATTTT.

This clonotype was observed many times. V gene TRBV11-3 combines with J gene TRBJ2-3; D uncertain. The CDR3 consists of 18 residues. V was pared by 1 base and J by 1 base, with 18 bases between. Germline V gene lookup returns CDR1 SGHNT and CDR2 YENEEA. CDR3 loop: CASSLATTAPAGTDTQYF. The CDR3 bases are TGTGCCAGCAGCTTAGCTACTACAGCTCCGGCGGGCACAGATACGCAGTATTTT.

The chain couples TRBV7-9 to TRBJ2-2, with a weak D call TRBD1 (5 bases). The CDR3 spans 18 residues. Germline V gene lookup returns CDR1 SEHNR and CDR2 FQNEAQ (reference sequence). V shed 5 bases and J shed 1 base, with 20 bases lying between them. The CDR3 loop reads CASSPQPGRRQNTGELFF. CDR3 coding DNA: TGTGCCAGCAGCCCACAACCAGGGCGCCGACAGAACACCGGGGAGCTGTTTTTT.

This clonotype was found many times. The CDR3 is CASSQRGSEQFF. The CDR3 DNA is TGTGCCAGCAGCCAAAGGGGTAGCGAGCAGTTCTTC. V gene TRBV3-1 combines with J gene TRBJ2-1; the D gene is possibly TRBD1 (5 bases). The CDR3 sequence is 12 residues long. Trimming took 2 bases from V and 10 from J, leaving 9 bases between them. Germline V gives CDR1 LGHDT, CDR2 YNNKEL (reference sequence).

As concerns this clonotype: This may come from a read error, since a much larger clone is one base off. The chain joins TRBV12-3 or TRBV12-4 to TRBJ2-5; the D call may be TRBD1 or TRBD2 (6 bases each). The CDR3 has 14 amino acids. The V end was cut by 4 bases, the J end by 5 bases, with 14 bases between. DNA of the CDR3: TGTGCCAGCAGTTCCGGGGGCCGATTTGAGACCCAGTACTTC. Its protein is CASSSGGRFETQYF.

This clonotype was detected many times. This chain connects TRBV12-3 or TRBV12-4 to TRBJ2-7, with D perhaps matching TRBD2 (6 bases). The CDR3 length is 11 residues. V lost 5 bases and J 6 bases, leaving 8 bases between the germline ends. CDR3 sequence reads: CASSAGSEQYF. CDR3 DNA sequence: TGTGCCAGCAGTGCGGGAAGCGAGCAGTACTTC.

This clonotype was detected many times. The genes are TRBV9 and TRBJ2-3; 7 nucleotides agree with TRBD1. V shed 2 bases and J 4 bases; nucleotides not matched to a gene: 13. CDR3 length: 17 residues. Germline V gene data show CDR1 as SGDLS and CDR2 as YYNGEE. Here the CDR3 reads CASSVAPGGRDPDTQYF. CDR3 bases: TGTGCCAGCAGCGTTGCGCCAGGGGGTCGGGATCCAGATACGCAGTATTTT.

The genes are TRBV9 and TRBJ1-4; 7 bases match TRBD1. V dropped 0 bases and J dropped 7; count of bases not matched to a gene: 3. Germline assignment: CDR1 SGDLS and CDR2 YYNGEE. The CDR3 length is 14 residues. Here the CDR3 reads CASSVEGQTEKLFF. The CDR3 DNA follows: TGTGCCAGCAGCGTAGAGGGACAGACTGAAAAACTGTTTTTT.

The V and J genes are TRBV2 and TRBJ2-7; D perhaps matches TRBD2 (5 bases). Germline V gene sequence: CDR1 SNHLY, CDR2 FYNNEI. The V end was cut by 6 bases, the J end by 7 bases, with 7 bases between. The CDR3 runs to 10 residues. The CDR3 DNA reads TGTGCCAGCAGGACGGGGGAGCAGTACTTC. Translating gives CASRTGEQYF.